This paragraph covers one TCR beta chain sequence. Seattle enrolled patients during active infection and tracked them longitudinally. The entry originates in a study of blood T cell repertoires in COVID-19. Study information: Sample material is recorded as cDNA or gDNA derived from T cells, B-cell-depleted T cells, or PBMCs.

Original handling: Using reference gene primer amplification, nucleated cell counts were estimated. The repertoire was sequenced with immunoSEQ multiplex PCR; TCRdb's copy has only in-frame clones and lacks some. Clonal size and the V and J genes are those of that table, whereas D and trimming came from the DNA. The sample lists 200,000 to 300,000 clones, around 92% occurring once. The origin of this receptor is a person under 35 with COVID-19, enrolled during active disease. The source material was peripheral blood.

The CDR3 is CSVDMGGADTQYF. As DNA, the CDR3 is TGCAGCGTTGATATGGGAGGGGCAGATACGCAGTATTTT. The chain uses TRBV29-1 and TRBJ2-3; 7 nucleotides line up with TRBD2. This CDR3 is built from 13 residues. J was trimmed by 4 bases and V by 3 bases; bases with no gene match: 4. The germline V gene encodes CDR1 SQVTM and CDR2 ANQGSEA.